The 10 T cell receptor beta chains below come from one sample, sequenced in a study of blood T cells in healthy people across ages (dated by TCRdb to between 2014 and 2017). Library creation used 5' RACE. Sequencing relied on an Illumina HiSeq 2500. A second PCR of roughly 7 to 11 cycles was performed with a sample-barcoded 5' primer and a J-beta primer mix. TCRdb ran its own pipeline on the public reads, namely fastp trimming at Q25 and MiXCR clone calling, and kept in-frame beta chains. Entries that share a CDR3 protein sequence are merged under the most common genes and DNA. The sample has 890,000 or so distinct CDR3 sequences on record, under 80% of them singletons. Around 30% of the sample lies in the top ten. Sequenced: blood. These receptors were taken from a man aged 25 to 40 in good health.

V gene TRBV2 combines with J gene TRBJ1-1; the D is unclear. CDR3 size: 12 residues. Trimming took off 1 base at V and 11 bases at J, with 11 bases between the two ends. Germline assignment: CDR1 SNHLY and CDR2 FYNNEI. The CDR3 protein is CASSEDTPTAFF. In DNA form, the CDR3 reads TGTGCCAGCAGTGAAGACACCCCAACGGCTTTCTTT.

The chain recombines TRBV5-1 with TRBJ2-4, with D possibly TRBD2 on 5 matching bases. This CDR3 is built from 14 residues. V was trimmed by 0 bases and J by 11 bases, leaving 15 bases between them. The V gene's germline CDR1 is SGHRS and CDR2 YFSETQ. The CDR3 sequence is CASSLATGFDVQYF. The DNA for the CDR3 is TGCGCCAGCAGCTTGGCGACGGGGTTTGACGTTCAGTACTTC.

This chain connects TRBV20-1 to TRBJ2-5; TRBD2 matches at 9 bases. The V and J ends lost 5 bases and 2 bases, in that order; junction bases with no gene match: 18. Germline lookup yields CDR1 DFQATT and CDR2 SNEGSKA (reference sequence). The CDR3 is 18 residues long. Written as DNA, the CDR3 is TGCAGTGCTTCCCAAAGGAGTCTAGCGGGACCTATACAAGAGACCCAGTACTTC. Translation: CSASQRSLAGPIQETQYF.

Here the CDR3 reads CSVDSLGGAFYGYTF. The CDR3 region has the DNA TGCAGCGTTGACTCTTTAGGGGGCGCTTTCTATGGCTACACCTTC. V usage is TRBV29-1 and J usage is TRBJ1-2; TRBD1 matches 7 bases. Germline V gene sequence: CDR1 SQVTM, CDR2 ANQGSEA. V shed 3 bases and J 4 bases; nucleotides not matched to a gene: 11. The CDR3 consists of 15 residues. Looking up the rest from reference TRBV29-1 and TRBJ1-2 gives the full variable domain: SAVISQKPSRDICQRGTSLTIQCQVDSQVTMMFWYRQQPGQSLTLIATANQGSEATYESGFVIDKFPISRPNLTFSTLTVSNMSPEDSSIYLCSVDSLGGAFYGYTFGSGTRLTVV.

The chain recombines TRBV28 with TRBJ2-5; D might be TRBD2 (5 bases). The V gene lost 6 bases and the J gene lost 2 bases, with 13 bases spanning the gap. This CDR3 is 14 amino acids long. The germline CDR1 and CDR2 sequences are MDHEN and SYDVKM. The CDR3 reads CASRHHGEQETQYF. CDR3 DNA: TGTGCCAGCAGACACCACGGGGAACAAGAGACCCAGTACTTC.

The chain joins TRBV13 to TRBJ2-7; tentative D call: TRBD1 (5 bases). Trimming stripped 0 bases from V and 5 bases from J, with 11 bases between. This CDR3 contains 14 residues. The germline V gene has CDR1 PRHDT and CDR2 FYEKMQ (reference sequence). Here the CDR3 DNA reads TGTGCCAGCAGCTTAGGCAGGGCATCCCACGAGCAGTACTTC. Encoded protein: CASSLGRASHEQYF. Full variable domain (rest looked up from reference TRBV13 and TRBJ2-7): AAGVIQSPRHLIKEKRETATLKCYPIPRHDTVYWYQQGPGQDPQFLISFYEKMQSDKGSIPDRFSAQQFSDYHSELNMSSLELGDSALYFCASSLGRASHEQYFGPGTRLTVT.

The chain's CDR3 is CASRTEIADTQYF. The CDR3 DNA is TGTGCCAGCAGAACCGAGATCGCAGATACGCAGTATTTT. The V and J genes are TRBV12-3 or TRBV12-4 and TRBJ2-3, with D unresolved. The CDR3 sequence is 13 residues long. V dropped 6 bases and J dropped 4 bases, with 11 bases sitting between them.

This chain joins TRBV20-1 and TRBJ2-3, with D tentatively TRBD1 (5 bases). The CDR3 has 14 amino acids. Germline-derived CDR1 and CDR2 are DFQATT and SNEGSKA (reference sequence). V was clipped by 6 bases and J by 5 bases, with 18 bases between them. The CDR3: CSASSGRAGDTQYF. Written as DNA, the CDR3 is TGCAGTGCCAGCTCCGGCAGGGCTGGAGATACGCAGTATTTT.

V is TRBV6-2 or TRBV6-3 and J is TRBJ2-7; D is undetermined. The DNA matches TRBJ2-5 better at its end, which makes the J call doubtful. The CDR3 is 14 amino acids. Germline V gene data show CDR1 as MNHEY and CDR2 as SVGEGT. The CDR3 bases are TGTGCCAGCAGTTACTCGGCTAGGGAAGAGACCCAGTACTTC. Translating gives CASSYSAREETQYF.

This clonotype was counted between two and nine times. The rearrangement links TRBV20-1 to TRBJ2-5; D possibly corresponds to TRBD1 (6 bases). The CDR3 is made up of 16 amino acids. V shed 4 bases and J shed 5 bases, with 23 bases lying between them. CDR1 is DFQATT and CDR2 is SNEGSKA in the germline V gene (reference sequence). For the CDR3, the DNA is TGCAGTGCTAATCCAGCTGGCAGGGGCAAAAGGGAGACCCAGTACTTC. This translates into CSANPAGRGKRETQYF.